These 22 T cell receptor beta chains were all obtained from the same sample, sequenced in a study of response to subunit inactivated influenza vaccine. TCRdb passed the RT-PCR reads through MiXCR, listing each CDR3 protein once. The sample contains around 190,000 distinct CDR3 sequences, around 9.2% of which appear only once. Sequencing was performed on non-naive T cells sorted from PBMCs, taken on the day of vaccination. These receptors were taken from a man aged 45-65 years who received an inactivated influenza vaccine.

This rearrangement joins TRBV11-1 to TRBJ2-1; TRBD1 aligns across 8 bases. The ends lost 3 bases at V and 3 bases at J; junction bases unmatched: 13. Germline lookup yields CDR1 SGHAT and CDR2 FQDESV (reference sequence). CDR3 length equals 18 residues. CDR3 bases: TGTGCCAGCAGCTTTCCTCCCCTAAGGACAGGGTTCTACAATGAGCAGTTCTTC. Amino acid sequence: CASSFPPLRTGFYNEQFF.

The rearrangement links TRBV12-3 or TRBV12-4 to TRBJ1-5, with D uncertain. The V end lost 3 bases, the J end lost 9 bases, and 9 bases lay between the germline ends. The CDR3 extends over 12 amino acids. The CDR3 coding sequence is TGTGCCAGCAGTTTTGGGGAGGGGCCCCAGCATTTT. Amino acids: CASSFGEGPQHF.

This chain links TRBV19 with TRBJ2-7, with TRBD2 matching 7 bases. The CDR3 extends over 15 amino acids. Germline V CDR1 and CDR2: LNHDA, SQIVND (reference sequence). J lost 2 bases, V lost 5 bases, and 9 bases had no gene match. This chain's CDR3 is CASSVSAGETYEQYF. The CDR3 DNA follows: TGTGCCAGTAGTGTCTCGGCGGGAGAAACCTACGAGCAGTACTTC. The full variable domain, completed using reference TRBV19 and TRBJ2-7, is DGGITQSPKYLFRKEGQNVTLSCEQNLNHDAMYWYRQDPGQGLRLIYYSQIVNDFQKGDIAEGYSVSREKKESFPLTVTSAQKNPTAFYLCASSVSAGETYEQYFGPGTRLTVT.

This clonotype was counted at least ten times. The CDR3 sequence: CASSPLWQLNYGYTF. The CDR3 DNA sequence: TGTGCCAGCAGTCCCCTTTGGCAGTTGAACTATGGCTACACCTTC. This chain joins TRBV6-1 and TRBJ1-2; no definite D call. The CDR3 covers 15 residues. V was clipped by 5 bases and J by 2 bases, with 15 bases between them. CDR1 and CDR2 from the germline V gene are MNHNS and SASEGT.

This clonotype was seen a few times. The chain uses TRBV19 and TRBJ2-5; no firm D call. With 7 bases removed from V and 1 base from J, the gap between germline ends came to 19 bases. Germline assignment: CDR1 LNHDA and CDR2 SQIVND (reference sequence). This CDR3 region has 16 residues. The CDR3 DNA reads as TGTGCCAGTAAGGCGCGACATCGAACCCCCCAAGAGACCCAGTACTTC. This translates into CASKARHRTPQETQYF. Supplemented by reference TRBV19 and TRBJ2-5, the full variable domain reads DGGITQSPKYLFRKEGQNVTLSCEQNLNHDAMYWYRQDPGQGLRLIYYSQIVNDFQKGDIAEGYSVSREKKESFPLTVTSAQKNPTAFYLCASKARHRTPQETQYFGPGTRLLVL.

This clonotype was seen more than once but under ten times. The V gene is TRBV19, the J gene TRBJ1-4; a possible D gene is TRBD1 (5 bases). Trimming shortened V by 3 bases and J by 1 base, and 9 bases separated the two germline ends. The CDR3 has 15 residues. Germline V gene data show CDR1 as LNHDA and CDR2 as SQIVND (reference sequence). The CDR3 nucleotides are TGTGCCAGTAGTATCGCCGGGGGAACTAATGAAAAACTGTTTTTT. Residues: CASSIAGGTNEKLFF. Using reference TRBV19 and TRBJ1-4 for the parts outside the CDR3, the full variable domain is DGGITQSPKYLFRKEGQNVTLSCEQNLNHDAMYWYRQDPGQGLRLIYYSQIVNDFQKGDIAEGYSVSREKKESFPLTVTSAQKNPTAFYLCASSIAGGTNEKLFFGSGTQLSVL.

This clonotype was seen ten or more times. The V gene is TRBV7-9, the J gene TRBJ2-2; TRBD1 is a possible D gene (5 bases). Trimming took 4 bases from V and 6 from J, leaving 9 bases between them. The germline V gene encodes CDR1 SEHNR and CDR2 FQNEAQ (reference sequence). This CDR3 region has 13 residues. The CDR3 DNA follows: TGTGCCAGCAGCTCTTCAGGGTCCGGGGAGCTGTTTTTT. Translating gives CASSSSGSGELFF.

This clonotype was observed many times. The gene calls are TRBV5-1 and TRBJ2-7; 8 nucleotides align to TRBD2. In germline, CDR1 is SGHRS, CDR2 YFSETQ. CDR3 length equals 18 residues. V was pared by 0 bases and J by 3 bases, with 14 bases of the junction left unmatched. In nucleotides, the CDR3 is TGCGCCAGCAGCTTGGCCGGGGCTAGCGGGTTGGTCTACTACGAGCAGTACTTC. Its protein product is CASSLAGASGLVYYEQYF.

This clonotype was detected only a few times. The J gene is TRBJ2-6, the V gene TRBV7-2, with a tentative D call TRBD1 (6 bases). The CDR3 sequence is 17 residues long. Germline lookup yields CDR1 SGHTA and CDR2 FQGNSA. The V end was cut by 5 bases, the J end by 0 bases, with 14 bases between. The CDR3 here is CASSLRQAASGANVLTF. In DNA form, the CDR3 reads TGTGCCAGCAGCCTACGACAGGCTGCCTCTGGGGCCAACGTCCTGACTTTC.

This clonotype showed up many times. The chain links TRBV6-5 to TRBJ2-5; weak D call: TRBD1 (5 bases). V shed 0 bases and J shed 4 bases, with 18 bases lying between them. Germline CDR1 is MNHEY and CDR2 is SVGAGI. This CDR3 contains 17 residues. The CDR3 DNA sequence: TGTGCCAGCAGTTACTCCACCCGCGTCAGGGATATAGAGACCCAGTACTTC. Protein: CASSYSTRVRDIETQYF.

This clonotype was observed at least ten times. This chain links TRBV29-1 with TRBJ2-1, with D unclear. The germline V gene has CDR1 SQVTM and CDR2 ANQGSEA. With 6 bases removed from V and 3 bases from J, the gap between germline ends came to 6 bases. The CDR3 extends over 11 amino acids. The DNA for the CDR3 is TGCAGCGTAGGCCACTACAATGAGCAGTTCTTC. This sequence encodes CSVGHYNEQFF.

The sample holds many counts of this clonotype. The chain couples TRBV7-6 to TRBJ1-5; TRBD1 agrees at 9 bases. Germline V gene sequence: CDR1 SGHVS, CDR2 FNYEAQ. The CDR3 has 14 amino acids. The J segment lost 6 bases and the V segment lost 0 bases, leaving 0 bases of the junction unmatched. The CDR3 reads CASSLADRGQPQHF. The CDR3, as DNA: TGTGCCAGCAGCTTAGCGGACAGGGGTCAGCCCCAGCATTTT.

The rearrangement joins TRBV28 to TRBJ1-5; possibly TRBD1 for D (5 bases). The V and J ends lost 3 bases and 9 bases respectively, with 15 bases between them. The CDR3 runs 14 residues. Germline V lookup: CDR1 MDHEN, CDR2 SYDVKM. The CDR3 bases are TGTGCCAGCAGTTTGGACAAAACTGTTCGGCCCCAGCATTTT. Its translation is CASSLDKTVRPQHF.

The gene calls are TRBV2 and TRBJ2-2, with D maybe TRBD2 (5 bases). The V and J ends lost 6 bases and 7 bases respectively, with 21 bases between them. Germline V gives CDR1 SNHLY, CDR2 FYNNEI. The CDR3 spans 16 residues. In DNA, the CDR3 is TGTGCCAGCAGCCGCCTAGCTGCGCCCCCTGACGGGGAGCTGTTTTTT. Translated, it gives CASSRLAAPPDGELFF.

In its sample, this clonotype was seen many times. The chain combines TRBV15 with TRBJ2-2, with D perhaps matching TRBD2 (6 bases). Trimming removed 6 bases from V and 7 bases from J, with 24 bases in between. Per germline, CDR1 LNHNV and CDR2 YYDKDF (reference sequence). The CDR3 sequence is 17 residues long. The CDR3 loop is CATRRGSGARVGGELFF. CDR3 bases: TGTGCCACCAGGCGGGGTTCGGGAGCTCGTGTAGGCGGGGAGCTGTTTTTT.

This clonotype has only a few counts. The gene calls are TRBV18 and TRBJ2-7, with 12 bases lining up with TRBD1. V trimming: 3 bases; J trimming: 7 bases; junction bases outside the gene matches: 10. This CDR3 region has 16 residues. The germline gives CDR1 KGHSH, CDR2 LQKENI. In nucleotides, the CDR3 is TGTGCCAGCTCACCCCCCCCGGGACAGGGGGCGAGAGAGCAGTACTTC. Translation: CASSPPPGQGAREQYF.

The CDR3 DNA is TGTGCCAGCGGCCGAAGGGCTACCAATGAGCAGTTCTTC. Its protein product is CASGRRATNEQFF. V usage is TRBV7-2 and J usage is TRBJ2-1; D ambiguous. This CDR3 spans 13 amino acids. From germline, CDR1 is SGHTA and CDR2 FQGNSA. The V and J ends lost 8 bases and 6 bases respectively, with 14 bases between them. The whole variable domain, remainder taken from reference TRBV7-2 and TRBJ2-1, is GAGVSQSPSNKVTEKGKDVELRCDPISGHTALYWYRQSLGQGLEFLIYFQGNSAPDKSGLPSDRFSAERTGGSVSTLTIQRTQQEDSAVYLCASGRRATNEQFFGPGTRLTVL.

This clonotype was counted at least ten times. The V call is TRBV5-1, the J call TRBJ1-2; perhaps TRBD1 as D (5 bases). Germline CDR1 SGHRS, CDR2 YFSETQ. Trimming shortened V by 0 bases and J by 7 bases, and 16 bases separated the two germline ends. This CDR3 region has 15 residues. CDR3 sequence (DNA): TGCGCCAGCAGCTTGGATGGGCAGGGTGGTCTTGGCTACACCTTC. It is translated as CASSLDGQGGLGYTF.

There are a few counts of this clonotype. This chain connects TRBV7-9 to TRBJ1-1; maybe TRBD1 (6 bases). This CDR3 is 12 amino acids long. V was cut by 9 bases and J by 4 bases, with 12 bases left in between. CDR1 is SEHNR and CDR2 is FQNEAQ in the germline V gene (reference sequence). CDR3 loop: CASRGLSTEAFF. DNA of the CDR3: TGTGCCAGTAGGGGGTTGTCCACTGAAGCTTTCTTT.

This clonotype was detected only a few times. This chain joins TRBV9 and TRBJ2-5; D perhaps matches TRBD2 (5 bases). CDR3 size: 13 residues. From germline, CDR1 is SGDLS and CDR2 YYNGEE. Trimming left V 9 bases short and J 5 bases short, with 17 bases between. The CDR3 protein is CAIARPGKETQYF. CDR3 nucleotide sequence: TGTGCCATCGCACGACCGGGGAAGGAGACCCAGTACTTC.

In its sample, this clonotype was seen many times. J is TRBJ1-3 and V is TRBV5-1; D remains unclear. CDR1 is SGHRS and CDR2 is YFSETQ in the germline V gene. V was shortened by 0 bases and J by 3 bases, with 10 bases between the two germline ends. The CDR3 is made up of 15 amino acids. The CDR3 bases are TGCGCCAGCAGCTTGGCCGGAGCGGTTGGAAACACCATATATTTT. Translated: CASSLAGAVGNTIYF.

This clonotype was detected ten times or more. The V gene is TRBV7-2, the J gene TRBJ2-7; D gene uncertain. Trimming stripped 1 base from V and 1 base from J, with 11 bases between. The CDR3 has 15 residues. CDR1 and CDR2 from the germline V gene are SGHTA and FQGNSA. Here the CDR3 DNA reads TGTGCCAGCAGCTTAGATCGGATTACATCCTACGAGCAGTACTTC. Translation gives CASSLDRITSYEQYF. The whole variable domain, remainder taken from reference TRBV7-2 and TRBJ2-7, is GAGVSQSPSNKVTEKGKDVELRCDPISGHTALYWYRQSLGQGLEFLIYFQGNSAPDKSGLPSDRFSAERTGGSVSTLTIQRTQQEDSAVYLCASSLDRITSYEQYFGPGTRLTVT.